Listed below are T cell receptor beta chains from one sample, sequenced in a study of blood T cell repertoires in COVID-19. TCRdb keeps only in-frame clones here, not all; method: immunoSEQ multiplex PCR. The sample includes 150,000 to 200,000 clones, around nine tenths of them seen just once. Sequenced: peripheral blood. The receptor source for this set is a human donor in a cohort sampled during active COVID-19. Both conserved end residues are part of each CDR3. D genes are given only for firm matches. Clone size is given for some rows only: seen once, a few or many times, or a class if the clone is expanded.

TRBV29-1	NA	TRBJ1-5	NA	CSVGTANQPQHF	TGCAGCGTTGGGACAGCAAATCAGCCCCAGCATTTT
TRBV4-3	NA	TRBJ1-4	NA	CASRQTDTTNEKLFF	TGCGCCAGCAGACAAACGGACACAACTAATGAAAAACTGTTTTTT
TRBV5-1	once	TRBJ2-1	NA	CASSLGGTADNEQFF	TGCGCCAGCAGCTTGGGCGGGACAGCAGACAATGAGCAGTTCTTC
TRBV10-1	NA	TRBJ2-1	NA	CASSDPGNPDNEQFF	TGCGCCAGCAGTGACCCAGGAAACCCGGACAATGAGCAGTTCTTC
TRBV25-1	NA	TRBJ2-5	TRBD2	CASSASGRETQYF	TGTGCCAGCAGTGCTAGCGGGAGAGAGACCCAGTACTTC
TRBV13	NA	TRBJ2-7	NA	CASSPRVLNGEQYF	TGTGCCAGCAGCCCACGGGTCCTGAACGGCGAGCAGTACTTC
TRBV6-1	NA	TRBJ2-2	NA	CASSEGTIVIGELFF	TGTGCCAGCAGTGAAGGGACTATAGTTATCGGGGAGCTGTTTTTT
TRBV19	NA	TRBJ2-3	TRBD2	CASSITPQASGRWTDTQYF	TGTGCCAGTAGTATAACCCCCCAGGCTAGCGGGAGGTGGACAGATACGCAGTATTTT
TRBV6-2/TRBV6-3	NA	TRBJ2-7	TRBD1	CASSLPGDRVTYEQYF	TGTGCCAGCAGTCTACCCGGGGACAGGGTAACCTACGAGCAGTACTTC
TRBV3-1/TRBV3-2	NA	TRBJ2-5	TRBD2	CASSQETISGGQLETQYF	TGTGCCAGCAGCCAAGAGACTATTAGCGGGGGGCAGTTGGAGACCCAGTACTTC
TRBV6-5	NA	TRBJ1-2	TRBD1	CASSYGQGPYGYTF	TGTGCCAGCAGTTACGGACAGGGCCCCTATGGCTACACCTTC
TRBV19	NA	TRBJ1-5	NA	CASSIGVRGSQPQHF	TGTGCCAGTAGTATCGGGGTGCGAGGGAGTCAGCCCCAGCATTTT
TRBV11-2	NA	TRBJ2-7	NA	CASSLAGSMSYEQYF	TGTGCCAGCAGCTTAGCGGGTAGTATGTCCTACGAGCAGTACTTC
TRBV2	NA	TRBJ1-3	NA	CASSGRSGNTIYF	TGTGCCAGCAGTGGGAGGTCTGGAAACACCATATATTTT
TRBV28	NA	TRBJ1-5	NA	CASSLLRGQPQHF	TGTGCCAGCAGTCTACTCCGGGGTCAGCCCCAGCATTTT
TRBV5-1	NA	TRBJ2-6	NA	CASSFSGAGANVLTF	TGCGCCAGCAGCTTCAGCGGTGCTGGGGCCAACGTCCTGACTTTC
TRBV18	NA	TRBJ2-5	TRBD1	CASSPRGTEETQYF	TGTGCCAGCTCACCACGAGGGACAGAAGAGACCCAGTACTTC
TRBV10-1	NA	TRBJ2-1	NA	CASSGGGTSSYNEQFF	TGCGCCAGCAGTGGTGGCGGGACGAGCTCCTACAATGAGCAGTTCTTC
TRBV7-9	once	TRBJ1-1	NA	CASSSSYDTEAFF	TGTGCCAGCAGCTCTTCCTACGACACTGAAGCTTTCTTT
TRBV28	NA	TRBJ1-3	TRBD1	CASSTTGTGNGNTIYF	TGTGCCAGCAGTACTACAGGGACAGGGAATGGAAACACCATATATTTT
TRBV27	NA	TRBJ2-7	NA	CASSLDREGLREQYF	TGTGCCAGCAGTTTGGACAGGGAGGGGCTCCGGGAGCAGTACTTC
TRBV5-4	NA	TRBJ2-5	TRBD2	CASSLGLADQETQYF	TGTGCCAGCAGCTTGGGACTAGCTGATCAAGAGACCCAGTACTTC